These T cell receptor beta chains were read from a single sample in a study of T cell changes during pregnancy in multiple sclerosis. The method was immunoSEQ multiplex PCR; TCRdb's version includes in-frame clones alone and lacks a portion of them. Counted here are about 68,000 clones, about nine tenths occurring once; the ten biggest clones make up over 3.5%. The material was peripheral blood, obtained after pregnancy. These receptors were collected from a female donor in good health, enrolled as a control in a pregnancy study. Both conserved end residues are part of each CDR3. The D gene is left open where the match is weak. Size is stated for part of the rows, as once, few or many counts, or as a class when the clone is expanded.

v_gene	d_gene	j_gene	abundance	CDR3nt	CDR3aa
TRBV2	TRBD2	TRBJ2-2	NA	TGTGCCAGCGGACTAGCGGGGGGTCTTTACACCGGGGAGCTGTTTTTT	CASGLAGGLYTGELFF
TRBV5-1	NA	TRBJ2-3	NA	TGCGCCAGCAGCCGCCGGGGGGATACGCAGTATTTT	CASSRRGDTQYF
TRBV19	TRBD2	TRBJ2-1	NA	TGTGCCAGTAGGCCCCTAGCGGACCACAATGAGCAGTTCTTC	CASRPLADHNEQFF
TRBV27	NA	TRBJ1-1	NA	TGTGCCAGCAGTTTAGAAGGGAGGGCTACTGAAGCTTTCTTT	CASSLEGRATEAFF
TRBV10-3	NA	TRBJ1-1	NA	TGTGCCATCAGAACAGGGAAGATGAACACTGAAGCTTTCTTT	CAIRTGKMNTEAFF
TRBV30	NA	TRBJ2-6	NA	TGTGCCTGGAATTTGTACTCTGGGGCCAACGTCCTGACTTTC	CAWNLYSGANVLTF
TRBV7-9	TRBD1	TRBJ2-7	NA	TGTGCCAGCAGTCTCCGGGACAGGGGAGTTTACGAGCAGTACTTC	CASSLRDRGVYEQYF
TRBV28	NA	TRBJ1-2	NA	TGTGCCAGCAGTGGGGCCTATGGCTACACCTTC	CASSGAYGYTF
TRBV28	NA	TRBJ1-1	NA	TGTGCCAGCGGGGTTAGGGGGAACACTGAAGCTTTCTTT	CASGVRGNTEAFF
TRBV28	NA	TRBJ2-7	once	NA	CASSSSTRSEQYF
TRBV28	TRBD1	TRBJ1-2	NA	TGTGCCAGCAAACAGGGGAAAGGTGGCTACACCTTC	CASKQGKGGYTF
TRBV6-1	TRBD1	TRBJ2-7	NA	TGTGCCAGCAGTACTCCGGGACAGAAAGCCTACGAGCAGTACTTC	CASSTPGQKAYEQYF
TRBV5-4	NA	TRBJ2-3	once	TGTGCCAGCAGCTTACACGACAGGTACTTCACAGATACGCAGTATTTT	CASSLHDRYFTDTQYF
TRBV19	NA	TRBJ1-5	NA	TGTGCCAGTAGTATACTCTCGGGTCGCCGAGGAGGTCAGCCCCAGCATTTT	CASSILSGRRGGQPQHF
TRBV7-9	NA	TRBJ2-7	NA	TGTGCCAGCAGCCCCGCGACGGGGGCCTACGAGCAGTACTTC	CASSPATGAYEQYF
TRBV28	TRBD1	TRBJ2-7	NA	TGTGCCAGCAGTCTGCCGGGACAGGGCCGGCCCTACGAGCAGTACTTC	CASSLPGQGRPYEQYF
TRBV28	TRBD1	TRBJ1-6	NA	TGTGCCAGCAGGCAGGGGGATTATAATTCACCCCTCCACTTT	CASRQGDYNSPLHF
TRBV9	TRBD2	TRBJ2-1	NA	TGTGCCAGCAGCGTAGGCCTAGCGGCCTTTCAGTTCTTC	CASSVGLAAFQFF
TRBV2	NA	TRBJ1-1	NA	TGTGCCAGCAGTGGGCATGAGAACACTGAAGCTTTCTTT	CASSGHENTEAFF
TRBV5-6	NA	TRBJ1-3	NA	TGTGCCAGCAGCTCCCCTCCCTCTGGAAACACCATATATTTT	CASSSPPSGNTIYF
TRBV29-1	TRBD1	TRBJ2-4	NA	TGCATCTGGGGGGGACAGGGACAGTACAACATTCAGTACTTC	CIWGGQGQYNIQYF
TRBV7-2	TRBD2	TRBJ2-7	once	TGTGCCAGCAGCTTTAATCCGGAGGGCGGGAGCTCCTACGAGCAGTACTTC	CASSFNPEGGSSYEQYF
TRBV6-1	TRBD1	TRBJ2-3	once	TGTGCCAGCAGGACAGGGGGAGATACGCAGTATTTT	CASRTGGDTQYF
TRBV11-2	TRBD1	TRBJ2-2	NA	TGTGCCAGCAGCGGGCGGGACAGGGGTTACACCGGGGAGCTGTTTTTT	CASSGRDRGYTGELFF
TRBV15	NA	TRBJ1-1	NA	TGTGCCACCAGCAGAGAGGGAGGCGCTGAAGCTTTCTTT	CATSREGGAEAFF
TRBV5-1	TRBD1	TRBJ2-6	NA	TGCGCCAGCAGCTTGGGACAGGGGGTGGTTGGGGCCAACGTCCTGACTTTC	CASSLGQGVVGANVLTF
TRBV11-3	TRBD2	TRBJ2-3	NA	TGTGCCAGCAGCACCCCTAGCGGGGGGCCGGAAGATACGCAGTATTTT	CASSTPSGGPEDTQYF
TRBV18	TRBD1	TRBJ2-2	NA	TGTGCCAGCTCACCACAAGGACAGGTTGGGGAGCTGTTTTTT	CASSPQGQVGELFF
TRBV28	TRBD1	TRBJ1-1	NA	TGTGCCAGCAGTTCGTGGACAGGGAGAGGCACTGAAGCTTTCTTT	CASSSWTGRGTEAFF
TRBV29-1	TRBD2	TRBJ2-7	NA	TGCAGCGTTGAGGAAGGCGGACGGTTGGGACTAGCCGGAGCCCACGAGCAGTACTTC	CSVEEGGRLGLAGAHEQYF
TRBV7-2	TRBD2	TRBJ2-1	NA	TGTGCCAGCAGCCGCTGGACTAGCGGGAGGGGAGACAATGAGCAGTTCTTC	CASSRWTSGRGDNEQFF
TRBV13	NA	TRBJ1-1	NA	TGTGCCAGCAGCTTACCGGGGATTACTCCAGGCCTTGAAGCTTTCTTT	CASSLPGITPGLEAFF
TRBV5-1	TRBD1	TRBJ2-5	NA	TGCGCCAGCAGCAGAGGACAGGGGCATTTCCAAGAGACCCAGTACTTC	CASSRGQGHFQETQYF
TRBV4-1	NA	TRBJ2-3	NA	TGCGCCAGCAGCCAAATGAGGGATACGCAGTATTTT	CASSQMRDTQYF
TRBV11-3	TRBD1	TRBJ2-3	NA	TGTGCCAGCAGCCCAGAGGGACAGGTGGAAGCTACGCAGTATTTT	CASSPEGQVEATQYF
TRBV11-2	NA	TRBJ2-7	NA	TGTGCCAGCAGGTTTCTGGGCGACTCCTACGAGCAGTACTTC	CASRFLGDSYEQYF
TRBV18	NA	TRBJ2-1	NA	TGTGCCAGCTCACCACCGAGGGAGCTCTCCTACAATGAGCAGTTCTTC	CASSPPRELSYNEQFF
TRBV15	TRBD1	TRBJ1-1	NA	TGTGCCACCAGCAGAGGGGACAGTTCTTTGGGGACTGAAGCTTTCTTT	CATSRGDSSLGTEAFF
TRBV28	TRBD1	TRBJ1-6	NA	TGTGCCAGCAGAACAGGGGGGTATAATTCACCCCTCCACTTT	CASRTGGYNSPLHF
TRBV7-9	TRBD1	TRBJ1-4	NA	TGTGCCAGCAGACGGACAGGTCCTAATGAAAAACTGTTTTTT	CASRRTGPNEKLFF
TRBV5-1	TRBD2	TRBJ2-7	few	TGCGCCAGCGGGACTAGCGGGAGGAACGAGCAGTACTTC	CASGTSGRNEQYF
TRBV5-1	TRBD1	TRBJ2-5	once	TGCGCCAGCAGCCCCAGGACAGGCAGAGTAGAAGAGACCCAGTACTTC	CASSPRTGRVEETQYF
TRBV4-1	TRBD1	TRBJ1-6	NA	TGCGCCAGCAGCCAGTCCGGTGGCAGGGGGTTTAGGTCACCCCTCCACTTT	CASSQSGGRGFRSPLHF
TRBV7-9	NA	TRBJ1-6	NA	TGTGCCAGCAGCTTTAACGGCGGTTCACCCCTCCACTTT	CASSFNGGSPLHF
TRBV16	NA	TRBJ1-1	NA	TGTGCCAGCAGCCAGCGGGACGGGGAGTCCACTGAAGCTTTCTTT	CASSQRDGESTEAFF
TRBV10-3	NA	TRBJ1-1	once	TGTGCCATCAGTGAGTTCCATCACAAGAACACTGAAGCTTTCTTT	CAISEFHHKNTEAFF
TRBV6-5	NA	TRBJ1-2	NA	TGTGCCAGCAGTTACGCAGGATCGGGCTACACCTTC	CASSYAGSGYTF
TRBV28	TRBD1	TRBJ1-5	once	TGTGCCAGCAGGGGGACAGGGCTTAGCAATCAGCCCCAGCATTTT	CASRGTGLSNQPQHF
TRBV9	TRBD1	TRBJ1-4	once	TGTGCCAGCAGCGCGGACAGGGGGCACACTAATGAAAAACTGTTTTTT	CASSADRGHTNEKLFF
TRBV28	NA	TRBJ1-5	NA	TGTGCCAGCATGCCGGGGAACCCAATACCCCAGCATTTT	CASMPGNPIPQHF
TRBV5-8	NA	TRBJ1-2	NA	TGTGCCAGCAGCTGGGCTGGGACGGGAGCTAACTATGGCTACACCTTC	CASSWAGTGANYGYTF
TRBV28	NA	TRBJ1-5	once	TGTGCCAGCAGTTTGGTCGACAGCGTGCCCGTCTATAGCAATCAGCCCCAGCATTTT	CASSLVDSVPVYSNQPQHF
TRBV19	TRBD1	TRBJ1-5	many	TGTGCCAGTACCACGGGGACAGGGTCATATAGCAATCAGCCCCAGCATTTT	CASTTGTGSYSNQPQHF
TRBV28	NA	TRBJ1-1	NA	TGTGCCAGCACTCGCCCCCTAGAAGCTTTCTTT	CASTRPLEAFF
TRBV19	NA	TRBJ1-6	NA	TGTGCCAGTAGTATAGGCAGCGGATCACCCCTCCACTTT	CASSIGSGSPLHF
TRBV7-3	NA	TRBJ2-7	NA	TGTGCCAGCAGCCCAGGCTTGGGGCGGACCTACGAGCAGTACTTC	CASSPGLGRTYEQYF
TRBV5-5	NA	TRBJ1-4	NA	TGTGCCAGCGGTATCAGGGCAACTAATGAAAAACTGTTTTTT	CASGIRATNEKLFF
TRBV28	NA	TRBJ1-2	NA	TGTGCCAGCAGTTCAGGTTATCCCAACTATGGCTACACCTTC	CASSSGYPNYGYTF
TRBV30	TRBD1	TRBJ2-4	NA	TGTGCCTGGAGTACCTGGGACAGGGGAGGGAACATTCAGTACTTC	CAWSTWDRGGNIQYF